The source of this T cell receptor beta chain is a study of lymphopenia after photon versus proton radiotherapy. Whole-study results and caveats: In patients who died, overall survival fell as post-nadir TCR diversity dropped more.

The V gene's germline CDR1 is SNHLY and CDR2 FYNNEI. The CDR3 has 13 residues. V gave up 2 bases and J gave up 3 bases, with 7 bases separating them. The repertoire was sequenced with immunoSEQ multiplex PCR; TCRdb's copy has only in-frame clones and lacks some. Of more than 45,000 clones listed, approximately 88% are singletons. A word on this clone: As yet, its antigen is unknown.

This TCR was recovered from a man in his sixties with pancreatic cancer. The source material was peripheral blood, sampled from a patient treated with proton-based radiotherapy. This sequence joins TRBV2 and TRBJ1-1; D gene unclear. CDR3 protein: CASSERTYTEAFF. In nucleotides, the CDR3 is TGTGCCAGCAGTGAACGGACTTACACTGAAGCTTTCTTT.